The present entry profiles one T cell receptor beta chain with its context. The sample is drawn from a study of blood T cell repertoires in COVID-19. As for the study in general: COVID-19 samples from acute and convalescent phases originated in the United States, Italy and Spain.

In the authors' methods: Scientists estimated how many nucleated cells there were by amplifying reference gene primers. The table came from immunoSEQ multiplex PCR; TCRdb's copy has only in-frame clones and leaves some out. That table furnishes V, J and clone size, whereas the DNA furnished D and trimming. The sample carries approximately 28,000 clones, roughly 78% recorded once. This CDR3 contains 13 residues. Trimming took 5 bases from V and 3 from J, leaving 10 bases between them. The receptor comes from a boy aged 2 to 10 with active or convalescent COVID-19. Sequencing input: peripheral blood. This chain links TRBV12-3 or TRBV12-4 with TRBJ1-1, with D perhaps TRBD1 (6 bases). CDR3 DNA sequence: TGTGCCAGCAGTGGACAGACCTACACTGAAGCTTTCTTT. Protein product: CASSGQTYTEAFF.